This is a list of T cell receptor beta chains from one sample in a study of CD4 T cells in relation to SARS-CoV-2 and coronaviruses. The antigens for these receptors are not known. Data came from immunoSEQ multiplex PCR; TCRdb stores just in-frame clones and leaves some out. This table holds about 37,000 clones, under 90% found once. The sequenced sample consisted of naive CD4+ T cells from PBMCs, cultured in vitro. These receptors were taken from an adult with COVID-19. Each CDR3 is given with its conserved first and last residue. The D gene is left open where the match is weak. The size entry is marked missing in some rows and otherwise reads once, few, many or a size class.

abundance: few
d_gene: NA
j_gene: TRBJ1-1
v_gene: TRBV28
CDR3aa: CATSTPREYTEAFF
CDR3nt: TGTGCCACGAGTACCCCCAGGGAATACACTGAAGCTTTCTTT

abundance: few
d_gene: NA
j_gene: TRBJ1-3
v_gene: TRBV9
CDR3aa: CASSAGQSTGNTIYF
CDR3nt: TGTGCCAGCAGCGCAGGACAATCTACTGGAAACACCATATATTTT

abundance: NA
d_gene: NA
j_gene: TRBJ2-5
v_gene: TRBV7-2
CDR3aa: CASSFQETQYF
CDR3nt: TGTGCCAGCAGCTTCCAAGAGACCCAGTACTTC

abundance: NA
d_gene: NA
j_gene: TRBJ2-5
v_gene: TRBV6-1
CDR3aa: CASSESRAPQETQYF
CDR3nt: TGTGCCAGCAGTGAAAGTAGGGCACCACAAGAGACCCAGTACTTC

abundance: NA
d_gene: TRBD1
j_gene: TRBJ1-2
v_gene: TRBV6-5
CDR3aa: CASSTDRGQGYGYTF
CDR3nt: TGTGCCAGCAGTACAGACAGGGGGCAAGGCTATGGCTACACCTTC

abundance: NA
d_gene: NA
j_gene: TRBJ2-7
v_gene: TRBV4-2
CDR3aa: CASSQGRAGNEQYF
CDR3nt: TGTGCCAGCAGCCAAGGGAGGGCCGGGAACGAGCAGTACTTC

abundance: NA
d_gene: TRBD2
j_gene: TRBJ2-5
v_gene: TRBV3-1/TRBV3-2
CDR3aa: CASSQEGAGGETQYF
CDR3nt: TGTGCCAGCAGCCAAGAAGGAGCGGGAGGGGAGACCCAGTACTTC

abundance: NA
d_gene: TRBD2
j_gene: TRBJ2-7
v_gene: TRBV18
CDR3aa: CASSDYGTSGKQYF
CDR3nt: TGTGCCAGCTCAGACTACGGGACTAGCGGGAAGCAGTACTTC

abundance: NA
d_gene: TRBD1
j_gene: TRBJ1-4
v_gene: TRBV18
CDR3aa: CASSPLEAGQGMEKLFF
CDR3nt: TGTGCCAGCTCACCTTTAGAAGCGGGACAGGGGATGGAAAAACTGTTTTTT

abundance: once
d_gene: TRBD1
j_gene: TRBJ1-5
v_gene: TRBV19
CDR3aa: CASSITGAGGLGNQPQHF
CDR3nt: TGTGCCAGTAGTATTACGGGGGCAGGGGGCCTGGGCAATCAGCCCCAGCATTTT

abundance: NA
d_gene: NA
j_gene: TRBJ1-2
v_gene: TRBV6-5
CDR3aa: CASSYDPSSGYTF
CDR3nt: TGTGCCAGCAGTTACGACCCATCGTCCGGCTACACCTTC

abundance: NA
d_gene: NA
j_gene: TRBJ1-3
v_gene: TRBV7-9
CDR3aa: CASSLAAPGGNTIYF
CDR3nt: TGTGCCAGCAGCTTAGCGGCCCCGGGGGGAAACACCATATATTTT

abundance: NA
d_gene: TRBD1
j_gene: TRBJ2-1
v_gene: TRBV7-9
CDR3aa: CASSPRTGGSNEQFF
CDR3nt: TGTGCCAGCAGCCCACGGACAGGGGGGTCGAATGAGCAGTTCTTC

abundance: NA
d_gene: NA
j_gene: TRBJ2-7
v_gene: TRBV6-1
CDR3aa: CASSERSGVLPEQYF
CDR3nt: TGTGCCAGCAGTGAGAGGTCAGGGGTCCTCCCCGAGCAGTACTTC

abundance: NA
d_gene: TRBD2
j_gene: TRBJ2-3
v_gene: TRBV28
CDR3aa: CASSLAGSTDTQYF
CDR3nt: TGTGCCAGCAGTCTAGCGGGGAGCACAGATACGCAGTATTTT

abundance: once
d_gene: NA
j_gene: TRBJ2-1
v_gene: TRBV11-2
CDR3aa: CASSPLSGGNEQFF
CDR3nt: TGTGCCAGCAGCCCCCTGAGTGGTGGCAATGAGCAGTTCTTC

abundance: NA
d_gene: NA
j_gene: TRBJ2-7
v_gene: TRBV30
CDR3aa: CAWAELSSYEQYF
CDR3nt: TGTGCCTGGGCAGAGTTAAGCTCCTACGAGCAGTACTTC

abundance: NA
d_gene: TRBD1
j_gene: TRBJ1-4
v_gene: TRBV7-9
CDR3aa: CASSPDRVRDEKLFF
CDR3nt: TGTGCCAGCAGCCCCGACAGGGTGAGGGATGAAAAACTGTTTTTT

abundance: NA
d_gene: TRBD1
j_gene: TRBJ1-2
v_gene: TRBV5-1
CDR3aa: CASSLLQGASGYGYTF
CDR3nt: TGCGCCAGCAGCTTGTTACAGGGGGCAAGTGGCTATGGCTACACCTTC

abundance: NA
d_gene: NA
j_gene: TRBJ1-4
v_gene: TRBV2
CDR3aa: CASTGAWNEKLFF
CDR3nt: TGTGCCAGCACAGGGGCTTGGAATGAAAAACTGTTTTTT

abundance: NA
d_gene: TRBD2
j_gene: TRBJ2-1
v_gene: TRBV6-5
CDR3aa: CASSRAGYEYNEQFF
CDR3nt: TGTGCCAGCAGTCGAGCGGGATACGAATACAATGAGCAGTTCTTC

abundance: NA
d_gene: TRBD2
j_gene: TRBJ2-1
v_gene: TRBV6-1
CDR3aa: CASSDRLAAAYNEQFF
CDR3nt: TGTGCCAGCAGTGATAGACTAGCCGCAGCCTACAATGAGCAGTTCTTC

abundance: NA
d_gene: NA
j_gene: TRBJ2-1
v_gene: TRBV4-1
CDR3aa: CASSHPPTEQFF
CDR3nt: TGCGCCAGCAGCCACCCCCCAACCGAGCAGTTCTTC

abundance: once
d_gene: NA
j_gene: TRBJ2-7
v_gene: TRBV5-8
CDR3aa: CASSLGYEQYF
CDR3nt: TGTGCCAGCAGCTTGGGCTACGAGCAGTACTTC

abundance: NA
d_gene: NA
j_gene: TRBJ2-1
v_gene: TRBV7-3
CDR3aa: CASSLGTGEFVHEQFF
CDR3nt: TGTGCCAGCAGCTTAGGGACGGGGGAGTTCGTCCATGAGCAGTTCTTC

abundance: few
d_gene: NA
j_gene: TRBJ2-7
v_gene: TRBV4-1
CDR3aa: CASSQTSGLPLSYEQYF
CDR3nt: TGCGCCAGCAGCCAAACCTCTGGGTTACCCCTCTCCTACGAGCAGTACTTC

abundance: NA
d_gene: TRBD1
j_gene: TRBJ1-5
v_gene: TRBV7-2
CDR3aa: CASSPRQGPQHF
CDR3nt: TGTGCCAGCAGCCCCCGACAGGGGCCCCAGCATTTT

abundance: few
d_gene: NA
j_gene: TRBJ2-1
v_gene: TRBV19
CDR3aa: CASSLLAREQFF
CDR3nt: TGTGCCAGTAGCCTTCTAGCGAGAGAGCAGTTCTTC

abundance: NA
d_gene: TRBD2
j_gene: TRBJ2-3
v_gene: TRBV7-7
CDR3aa: CASSSLAGVGADTQYF
CDR3nt: TGTGCTAGCAGCTCGCTAGCGGGAGTGGGGGCAGATACGCAGTATTTT

abundance: NA
d_gene: TRBD1
j_gene: TRBJ2-6
v_gene: TRBV7-2
CDR3aa: CASSLLGTGGSGANVLTF
CDR3nt: TGTGCCAGCAGCTTATTGGGGACAGGGGGCTCTGGGGCCAACGTCCTGACTTTC

abundance: NA
d_gene: TRBD1
j_gene: TRBJ2-7
v_gene: TRBV4-1
CDR3aa: CASSFGQGVYEQYF
CDR3nt: TGCGCCAGCAGCTTCGGACAGGGCGTATACGAGCAGTACTTC

abundance: NA
d_gene: NA
j_gene: TRBJ2-3
v_gene: TRBV12-5
CDR3aa: CASGYSGSVQYF
CDR3nt: TGTGCTAGTGGTTACTCAGGGTCAGTTCAGTATTTT

abundance: NA
d_gene: NA
j_gene: TRBJ1-1
v_gene: TRBV14
CDR3aa: CASSQIPGTEAFF
CDR3nt: TGTGCCAGCAGCCAAATACCCGGGACAGAAGCTTTCTTT

abundance: NA
d_gene: TRBD1
j_gene: TRBJ2-5
v_gene: TRBV4-3
CDR3aa: CASSPGRDRGGETQYF
CDR3nt: TGCGCCAGCAGCCCGGGCCGGGACAGGGGGGGAGAGACCCAGTACTTC

abundance: NA
d_gene: NA
j_gene: TRBJ1-5
v_gene: TRBV18
CDR3aa: CASSRYRAGGNQPQHF
CDR3nt: TGTGCCAGCTCACGCTACAGGGCCGGGGGCAATCAGCCCCAGCATTTT

abundance: NA
d_gene: NA
j_gene: TRBJ2-1
v_gene: TRBV18
CDR3aa: CASSPPEANEQFF
CDR3nt: TGTGCCAGCTCACCGCCGGAGGCCAATGAGCAGTTCTTC

abundance: NA
d_gene: TRBD2
j_gene: TRBJ2-1
v_gene: TRBV28
CDR3aa: CASSPRSGRSYNEQFF
CDR3nt: TGTGCCAGCAGTCCACGTAGCGGGAGATCCTACAATGAGCAGTTCTTC

abundance: NA
d_gene: NA
j_gene: TRBJ2-7
v_gene: TRBV18
CDR3aa: CASSPYSGTYTYEQYF
CDR3nt: TGTGCCAGCTCACCGTATTCGGGGACTTATACCTACGAGCAGTACTTC

abundance: NA
d_gene: TRBD1
j_gene: TRBJ2-7
v_gene: TRBV18
CDR3aa: CASSRGDSFTYEQYF
CDR3nt: TGTGCCAGCTCCCGAGGGGACAGTTTTACCTACGAGCAGTACTTC

abundance: NA
d_gene: NA
j_gene: TRBJ2-5
v_gene: TRBV5-4
CDR3aa: CASSSGLSETQYF
CDR3nt: TGTGCCAGCAGCTCGGGACTGAGCGAGACCCAGTACTTC

abundance: NA
d_gene: NA
j_gene: TRBJ2-7
v_gene: TRBV28
CDR3aa: CASIAVETYEQYF
CDR3nt: TGTGCCAGCATCGCCGTGGAAACCTACGAGCAGTACTTC

abundance: NA
d_gene: TRBD1
j_gene: TRBJ1-1
v_gene: TRBV5-5
CDR3aa: CASRQTGVTEAFF
CDR3nt: TGTGCCAGCAGACAAACAGGGGTCACTGAAGCTTTCTTT

abundance: NA
d_gene: TRBD1
j_gene: TRBJ2-3
v_gene: TRBV28
CDR3aa: CASSFGQGRADTQYF
CDR3nt: TGTGCCAGCAGTTTCGGACAGGGGCGGGCAGATACGCAGTATTTT

abundance: NA
d_gene: TRBD1
j_gene: TRBJ2-1
v_gene: TRBV29-1
CDR3aa: CSGQGGPRAHNEQFF
CDR3nt: TGCAGCGGACAGGGGGGGCCACGAGCCCACAATGAGCAGTTCTTC

abundance: NA
d_gene: NA
j_gene: TRBJ2-5
v_gene: TRBV7-9
CDR3aa: CASSLGLGIGETQYF
CDR3nt: TGTGCCAGCAGCTTAGGGTTGGGAATAGGAGAGACCCAGTACTTC

abundance: NA
d_gene: TRBD1
j_gene: TRBJ2-3
v_gene: TRBV30
CDR3aa: CAWRQDRGQTQYF
CDR3nt: TGTGCCTGGAGGCAGGACAGGGGGCAGACGCAGTATTTT

abundance: once
d_gene: NA
j_gene: TRBJ2-5
v_gene: TRBV7-3
CDR3aa: CASSLIPSPQETQYF
CDR3nt: TGTGCCAGCAGCTTAATTCCCAGCCCCCAAGAGACCCAGTACTTC

abundance: once
d_gene: NA
j_gene: TRBJ1-6
v_gene: TRBV6-6
CDR3aa: CASSYSGASGTPLHF
CDR3nt: TGTGCCAGCAGTTACTCTGGTGCGTCAGGCACACCCCTCCACTTT

abundance: NA
d_gene: TRBD1
j_gene: TRBJ1-4
v_gene: TRBV28
CDR3aa: CASRRQGYINEKLFF
CDR3nt: TGTGCCAGCAGACGACAGGGTTACATTAATGAAAAACTGTTTTTT

abundance: NA
d_gene: NA
j_gene: TRBJ2-1
v_gene: TRBV5-1
CDR3aa: CASSLSAPGMGNEQFF
CDR3nt: TGCGCCAGCAGCTTGTCTGCACCCGGGATGGGCAATGAGCAGTTCTTC

abundance: once
d_gene: NA
j_gene: TRBJ1-5
v_gene: TRBV7-2
CDR3aa: CASSFSVVAVPRPQHF
CDR3nt: TGTGCCAGCAGCTTTAGTGTTGTGGCAGTACCACGGCCCCAGCATTTT

abundance: NA
d_gene: NA
j_gene: TRBJ1-3
v_gene: TRBV5-1
CDR3aa: CASSLEGKPGDTIYF
CDR3nt: TGCGCCAGCAGCTTGGAGGGGAAGCCGGGGGACACCATATATTTT

abundance: NA
d_gene: NA
j_gene: TRBJ2-7
v_gene: TRBV25-1
CDR3aa: CASSRGFEQYF
CDR3nt: TGTGCCAGCAGTCGAGGTTTCGAGCAGTACTTC

abundance: NA
d_gene: NA
j_gene: TRBJ1-6
v_gene: TRBV30
CDR3aa: CAWSEQINSPLHF
CDR3nt: TGTGCCTGGAGTGAACAGATTAATTCACCCCTCCACTTT

abundance: NA
d_gene: NA
j_gene: TRBJ2-5
v_gene: TRBV19
CDR3aa: CASSTSKETQYF
CDR3nt: TGTGCCAGTAGTACCTCAAAAGAGACCCAGTACTTC

abundance: NA
d_gene: NA
j_gene: TRBJ2-3
v_gene: TRBV2
CDR3aa: CASSRGATQYF
CDR3nt: TGTGCCAGCAGTAGGGGGGCTACGCAGTATTTT